This TCR beta chain was sequenced during a study of control samples from healthy donors and cancer patients. Only in-frame clones appear in the TCRdb table, and some are missing; sequencing was by immunoSEQ multiplex PCR. The sample holds about 28,000 clones; roughly 89% are singletons and the top ten take roughly 1.5%. CDR1 and CDR2 (germline): SGHVS, FNYEAQ. Trimming took off 0 bases at V and 5 bases at J, with 5 bases between the two ends. CDR3 length equals 13 residues. V gene TRBV7-6 combines with J gene TRBJ2-1; D unresolved. This TCR was recovered from a woman aged 40 to 50 with lung cancer. Sequencing was carried out using PBMCs. CDR3 protein: CASSLAVNNEQFF. The CDR3 DNA is TGTGCCAGCAGCTTAGCAGTTAACAATGAGCAGTTCTTC.